A selection of T cell receptor beta chains follows, all from one sample in a study of shared clonotypes between healthy human individuals. The protocol was immunoSEQ multiplex PCR, while the TCRdb copy is restricted to in-frame clones and leaves out a portion. The repertoire includes 2.3 million or so clones, over 90% of them detected once, and about 0.37% sits in the top ten. Sequenced: naive CD4+ T cells from PBMCs. These TCRs come from a man aged 18 to 29 in good health. Some clones in this sample may be carry-over from other donors' samples. Each CDR3 is given without its conserved first and last residue. Each record gives: V gene, D gene, J gene, CDR3 protein. D genes are given only for firm matches.

TRBV6-1	.	TRBJ1-2	ASSEAVPGYT
TRBV2	.	TRBJ2-7	ASHGTPYEQY
TRBV9	.	TRBJ2-3	ASSVVGTPGYTDTQY
TRBV19	TRBD2	TRBJ2-7	ASTPSASGYEQY
TRBV19	TRBD1	TRBJ1-5	ASSTLPGQGAWSNQPQH
TRBV14	.	TRBJ2-7	ASSQVGTGAYEQY
TRBV28	.	TRBJ2-3	ASSVQGSTDTQY
TRBV6-6	.	TRBJ2-3	ASRLGGPVDTQY
TRBV10-3	TRBD1	TRBJ2-5	AIRTGRETQY
TRBV6-5	TRBD1	TRBJ2-7	ASSYSGQGAYEQY
TRBV7-6	.	.	ASSLAPQETYEQY
TRBV7-2	.	TRBJ2-7	ASSLVGSLYEQY
TRBV6-5	.	TRBJ1-5	ASSYSLYSNQPQH
TRBV4-1	.	TRBJ1-1	ASSQEERTKNTEAF
TRBV7-2	.	TRBJ1-5	ASSLSYNQPQH
TRBV28	.	TRBJ1-1	ASGLNTEAF
TRBV5-8	.	TRBJ1-3	ASSPPGNTIY
TRBV28	TRBD1	TRBJ1-2	ASSFGDSFHGYT
TRBV28	.	TRBJ1-5	ASSPSAGQPQH
TRBV6-5	.	TRBJ2-7	ASSRQSEQY
TRBV5-6	.	TRBJ2-2	ASSLYTGELF
TRBV7-9	.	TRBJ1-2	ASNSGQLYGYT
TRBV7-3	TRBD1	TRBJ1-3	ASSQGGSGNTIY
TRBV5-1	.	TRBJ1-2	ASSLDSANYGYT
TRBV19	.	TRBJ2-7	ASSIDQRRSYEQY
TRBV6-5	TRBD1	TRBJ2-3	ASSYRGLADTQY
TRBV19	.	TRBJ2-6	ASSGSGANVLT
TRBV5-6	TRBD1	TRBJ2-5	ASIAYRDRGQETQY
TRBV19	TRBD1	TRBJ1-1	ASTRGQGINTEAF
TRBV9	.	TRBJ2-3	ASSISSGTDTQY
TRBV7-9	.	TRBJ2-2	ASSLLGMSNTGELF
TRBV6-1	.	TRBJ1-4	ASSEAGGAFGKLF
TRBV7-2	.	TRBJ2-7	ASSPGAYEQY
TRBV28	.	TRBJ2-2	ASTLSGTTGELF
TRBV28	.	TRBJ1-4	ASSLQPEKLF
TRBV19	TRBD1	TRBJ1-2	ASSTTGTANYGYT
TRBV9	.	TRBJ1-5	ASSAGPNQPQH
TRBV14	TRBD2	TRBJ2-7	ASSQVRGRSEQY
TRBV2	.	TRBJ2-3	ASSLSVKGTDTQY
TRBV4-3	TRBD1	TRBJ1-1	ASSQEQGRRGTEAF
TRBV7-8	.	TRBJ1-2	ASSSPGGRGGYT
TRBV27	.	TRBJ2-5	ASSDGETRETQY
TRBV28	.	TRBJ1-4	ASSLATAQNEKLF
TRBV6-6	TRBD2	TRBJ2-3	ASSYSTSGSSY
TRBV7-2	.	TRBJ2-5	ASSLRGGSETQY
TRBV6-1	.	TRBJ2-2	ASSEGLTGELF
TRBV11-2	TRBD2	TRBJ2-7	ASSSTSGRAFEQY
TRBV18	.	TRBJ2-3	ASSPFATSTDTQY
TRBV10-1	.	TRBJ2-3	ASREDSTDTQY
TRBV7-3	.	TRBJ2-2	ASSSDDRGEIGELF
TRBV4-3	TRBD1	TRBJ2-7	ASSREGAPGEQY
TRBV27	TRBD1	TRBJ2-6	ASSDRGAGANVLT
TRBV7-9	.	TRBJ1-2	ASSLGLGKGYT
TRBV14	.	TRBJ2-5	ASSQGQGETQY
TRBV30	TRBD1	TRBJ2-1	AWSVRTGDFYNEQF
TRBV29-1	TRBD1	TRBJ2-5	SGGTAQETQY
TRBV18	.	TRBJ2-2	ASSLSLPGYAGELF
TRBV10-3	.	TRBJ2-1	AISESLGSGSSYNEQF
TRBV7-2	TRBD1	TRBJ2-3	ASSDTGARAGNTQY
TRBV28	.	TRBJ2-7	ASSSPTTSSYEQY